This TCR beta chain was recorded in a study of T-cell reconstitution after alpha-beta-depleted transplantation in children listed by TCRdb under 2016. About the study as a whole: The study quantitatively tracked T-cell immune reconstitution after TCRalphabeta/CD19-depleted allogeneic hematopoietic cell transplantation in children using TCR repertoire profiling.

The treatment or condition label on this specimen signifies: allogeneic hematopoietic cell transplantation with graft depleted of TCRalphabeta T cells and CD19 B cells. TCRalphabeta/CD19-depleted allogeneic hematopoietic cell grafts were given to the transplant recipients, all of whom were children. This clonotype was picked up many times. Its antigen has not been determined. Base qualities are missing; no much larger clone stands one base away. Libraries were prepared through PCR. TCRdb names Illumina HiSeq 2500 as the instrument used. TCR libraries were prepared with molecular barcoding, using unique molecular identifiers to normalize TCRbeta repertoire quantification. TCRdb reprocessing: public reads trimmed at Q25 with fastp, clones called with MiXCR, in-frame beta chains kept. Rows are combined by CDR3 protein, so each entry shows the most common genes and DNA. This sample gives about 580,000 distinct CDR3 sequences in total; about 21% of them show up just once. 14% of the sample rests with the top ten.

Findings and caveats that apply to the study as a whole: Hyperexpanded clone frequencies declined over subsequent months; after one year, T-cell counts and TCRbeta diversity were mostly attributed to newly produced T cells. In some patients, high TCRbeta diversity at day 60 was attributed to recipient T cells and intrathymic progenitors that had survived conditioning. The apparently early alphabetaT-cell count recovery about two months after transplant was reportedly dependent on only several hundred rapidly expanded clones derived from non-depleted graft cells.

CDR1 and CDR2, per the germline V gene (reference sequence), are DFQATT and SNEGSKA. The CDR3 goes from the cysteine to the phenylalanine over 13 residues. The read is trimmed to its CDR3 DNA, 39 bases read in frame from base 1. V was cut back by 3 bases and J by 8 bases, leaving a gap of 11 bases between them. Recombination connected TRBV20-1 to TRBJ1-6, and the D gene may be TRBD1, 5 bases matching. The receptor was isolated from a boy less than two years old who had a stem cell transplant for acute myeloid leukemia, so the T cells may come from the graft donor. The starting material was PBMCs, mostly from graft donor cells, obtained 360 days after TCRalphabeta/CD19-depleted stem cell transplant. CDR3 reads: CSASKGGDSPLHF. The DNA reads TGCAGTGCTAGCAAAGGAGGGGATTCACCCCTCCACTTT.